One sample yielded the 14 T cell receptor beta chains listed below, sequenced in a study of blood T cell repertoires in COVID-19. Clones were sequenced by immunoSEQ multiplex PCR, and TCRdb holds only the in-frame ones, with some missing. The sample has approximately 100,000 clones, 82% seen once. Sequencing was done on a sample of peripheral blood. The origin of the receptors is a man between 60 and 75 years old with acute or convalescent COVID-19.

This clone appeared a few times. This chain connects TRBV29-1 to TRBJ2-5, with D possibly being TRBD2 (6 bases). Per the germline V gene, CDR1 is SQVTM and CDR2 is ANQGSEA. The CDR3 has 12 residues. The V end lost 7 bases, the J end lost 2 bases, and 11 bases lay between the germline ends. CDR3 residues: CSAGLPQETQYF. The CDR3 DNA sequence: TGCAGCGCGGGACTCCCTCAAGAGACCCAGTACTTC.

CDR3 residues: CASSLDPPRVVYYGYTF. In DNA, the CDR3 is TGCGCCAGCAGCTTGGACCCCCCCAGGGTAGTTTACTATGGCTACACCTTC. The chain is built from TRBV5-1 and TRBJ1-2, with D possibly TRBD1 on 5 matching bases. Trimming removed 0 bases from V and 3 bases from J, with 18 bases in between. This CDR3 is 17 amino acids long. Per germline, CDR1 SGHRS and CDR2 YFSETQ.

This sequence joins TRBV25-1 and TRBJ2-1, with D perhaps matching TRBD1 (6 bases). Germline lookup yields CDR1 MGHDK and CDR2 SYGVNS. Trimming took off 8 bases at V and 7 bases at J, with 18 bases between the two ends. The CDR3 has 14 amino acids. CDR3 in amino acids: CASSDRTKKNEQFF. The CDR3 DNA follows: TGTGCCAGCTCGGACAGAACCAAAAAAAATGAGCAGTTCTTC.

This clone was detected only once. DNA for the CDR3: TGCGCCAGCAGCCACGGCGGGGGAACAGATACGCAGTATTTT. Protein product: CASSHGGGTDTQYF. The V call is TRBV4-1, the J call TRBJ2-3; 7 bases map to TRBD2. The CDR3 has 14 residues. J gave up 3 bases and V 3 bases, and 3 bases lay outside the gene matches. The germline gives CDR1 MGHRA, CDR2 YSYEKL.

The V and J genes are TRBV3-1 (or the pseudogene TRBV3-2) and TRBJ2-2; 10 nucleotides align to TRBD2. The CDR3 totals 15 residues. Looked up from germline, CDR1 is LGHDT and CDR2 is YNNKEL (reference sequence). The J segment lost 4 bases and the V segment lost 4 bases, leaving 3 bases of the junction unmatched. The CDR3 reads CASSPLAGITGELFF. CDR3 coding DNA: TGTGCCAGCAGCCCACTAGCGGGGATCACCGGGGAGCTGTTTTTT.

The V call is TRBV5-1, the J call TRBJ1-4; 8 nucleotides match TRBD1. Germline-derived CDR1 and CDR2 are SGHRS and YFSETQ. This CDR3 comprises 14 residues. Losses at the gene ends were 4 bases for V and 6 bases for J; bases not matched to a gene: 5. The CDR3 sequence: CASSAGTGDEKLFF. CDR3 nucleotide sequence: TGCGCCAGCAGCGCAGGGACAGGAGATGAAAAACTGTTTTTT.

The chain is built from TRBV7-2 and TRBJ2-5; D is ambiguous. Germline V gene lookup returns CDR1 SGHTA and CDR2 FQGNSA. The CDR3 contains 14 residues. Deletions cut 2 bases from V and 1 base from J, with 8 bases between. CDR3 sequence (DNA): TGTGCCAGCAGCTTATCTGGCACCCAAGAGACCCAGTACTTC. Amino acids: CASSLSGTQETQYF. Full variable domain (outside the CDR3, taken from reference TRBV7-2 and TRBJ2-5): GAGVSQSPSNKVTEKGKDVELRCDPISGHTALYWYRQSLGQGLEFLIYFQGNSAPDKSGLPSDRFSAERTGGSVSTLTIQRTQQEDSAVYLCASSLSGTQETQYFGPGTRLLVL.

This clone was observed once. This chain connects TRBV5-4 to TRBJ1-6; 7 nucleotides line up with TRBD1. The CDR3 runs 13 residues. CDR1 is SGHNT, CDR2 YYREEE, per germline (reference sequence). The junction had 5 bases not matched to a gene; V was cut back by 4 bases and J by 10 bases. The CDR3 DNA is TGTGCCAGCAGCAGTACAGGGGCCTCACCCCTCCACTTT. Translating it yields CASSSTGASPLHF.

The rearrangement joins TRBV5-1 to TRBJ2-7; 7 bases line up with TRBD2. CDR3 length equals 15 residues. J gave up 0 bases and V 0 bases, and 3 bases lay outside the gene matches. The germline CDR1 and CDR2 sequences are SGHRS and YFSETQ. The CDR3 DNA reads as TGCGCCAGCAGCTTGGAAGCGGGGACCTCCTACGAGCAGTACTTC. Translated, it gives CASSLEAGTSYEQYF. The full variable domain, with the rest looked up from reference TRBV5-1 and TRBJ2-7, is KAGVTQTPRYLIKTRGQQVTLSCSPISGHRSVSWYQQTPGQGLQFLFEYFSETQRNKGNFPGRFSGRQFSNSRSEMNVSTLELGDSALYLCASSLEAGTSYEQYFGPGTRLTVT.

The chain employs TRBV6-5 and TRBJ2-1; TRBD2 aligns across 7 bases. In germline, CDR1 is MNHEY, CDR2 SVGAGI. V was clipped by 5 bases and J by 2 bases; unmatched bases: 3. This CDR3 is built from 14 residues. DNA of the CDR3: TGTGCCAGCAGTCGGCGGGAGCCCTACAATGAGCAGTTCTTC. This encodes CASSRREPYNEQFF.

This chain joins TRBV7-3 and TRBJ2-3; TRBD2 aligns across 8 bases. Germline CDR1 SGHTA, CDR2 FQGTGA. Trimming removed 2 bases from V and 6 bases from J; junction bases left unmatched: 10. This CDR3 is built from 16 residues. The CDR3 loop reads CASSLGLAGARDTQYF. The CDR3 region has the DNA TGTGCCAGCAGCTTAGGGCTAGCGGGTGCACGGGATACGCAGTATTTT. Drawing the rest from reference TRBV7-3 and TRBJ2-3, the complete variable domain is GAGVSQTPSNKVTEKGKYVELRCDPISGHTALYWYRQSLGQGPEFLIYFQGTGAADDSGLPNDRFFAVRPEGSVSTLKIQRTERGDSAVYLCASSLGLAGARDTQYFGPGTRLTVL.

CDR3 bases: TGTGCCAGCAGTTACAGGAGGCCCAGCGACTATGGCTACACCTTC. This codes for CASSYRRPSDYGYTF. This chain links TRBV6-2 or TRBV6-3 with TRBJ1-2; D not resolved. The CDR3 length is 15 residues. Trimming left V 2 bases short and J 3 bases short, with 13 bases between. CDR1 is MNHEY and CDR2 is SVGEGT in the germline V gene.

The chain employs TRBV2 and TRBJ1-5, with D possibly matching TRBD1 (5 bases). Per the germline V gene, CDR1 is SNHLY and CDR2 is FYNNEI. Trimming pared 7 bases from V and 7 bases from J, leaving 11 bases between. The CDR3 spans 12 residues. The CDR3 loop is CASTSGRQPQHF. The CDR3 nucleotides are TGTGCCAGCACTTCAGGGAGGCAGCCCCAGCATTTT.

The chain couples TRBV27 to TRBJ2-1; 12 nucleotides match TRBD2. CDR1 is MNHEY, CDR2 SMNVEV, per germline (reference sequence). J gave up 3 bases and V 6 bases, and 6 bases lay outside the gene matches. There are 16 residues in the CDR3. The CDR3 DNA is TGTGCCAGCAGAGAAACTAGCGGGAGGCACTACAATGAGCAGTTCTTC. Its protein product is CASRETSGRHYNEQFF.